The sequence of this T cell receptor (beta chain) was determined in a study of T cells in localized non-small cell lung cancer. There are a few counts of this clone. Germline V lookup: CDR1 LNHDA, CDR2 SQIVND (reference sequence). The V end was cut by 5 bases, the J end by 2 bases, with 15 bases between. CDR3 length: 15 residues. Here immunoSEQ multiplex PCR was the method, and the copy in TCRdb shows in-frame clones only, minus some. The sample has 1,500 or so clones; 25% to 30% are singletons. This TCR came from a man aged 40 to 69 with stage III squamous cell lung carcinoma. The chain is built from TRBV19 and TRBJ1-2, with a tentative D call TRBD1 (5 bases). The sequences come from normal lung tissue next to the tumor, collected before any cancer treatment. The CDR3 spells CASSGDQQENYGYTF. DNA for the CDR3: TGTGCCAGTAGTGGGGATCAACAGGAAAACTATGGCTACACCTTC.